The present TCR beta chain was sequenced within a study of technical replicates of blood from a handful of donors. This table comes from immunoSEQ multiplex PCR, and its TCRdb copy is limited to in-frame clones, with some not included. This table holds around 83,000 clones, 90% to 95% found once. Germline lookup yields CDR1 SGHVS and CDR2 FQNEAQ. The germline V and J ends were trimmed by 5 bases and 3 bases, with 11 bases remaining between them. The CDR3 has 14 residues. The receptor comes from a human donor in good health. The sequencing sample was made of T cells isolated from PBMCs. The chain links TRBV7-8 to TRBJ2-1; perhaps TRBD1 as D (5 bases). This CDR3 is CASSVVQVYNEQFF. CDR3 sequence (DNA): TGTGCCAGCAGCGTAGTACAGGTCTACAATGAGCAGTTCTTC.